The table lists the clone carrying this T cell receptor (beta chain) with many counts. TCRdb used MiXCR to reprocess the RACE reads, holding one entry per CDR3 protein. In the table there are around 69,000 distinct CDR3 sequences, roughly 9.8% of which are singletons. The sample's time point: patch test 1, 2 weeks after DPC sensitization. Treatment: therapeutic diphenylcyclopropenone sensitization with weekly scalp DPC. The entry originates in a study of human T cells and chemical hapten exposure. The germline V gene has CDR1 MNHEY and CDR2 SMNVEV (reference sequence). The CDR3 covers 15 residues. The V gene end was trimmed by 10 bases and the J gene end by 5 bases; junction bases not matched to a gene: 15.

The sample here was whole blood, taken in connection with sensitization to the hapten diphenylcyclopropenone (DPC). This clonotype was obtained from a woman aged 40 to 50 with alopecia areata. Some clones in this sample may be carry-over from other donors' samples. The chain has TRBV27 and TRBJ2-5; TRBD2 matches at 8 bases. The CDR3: CATGGGRGAEETQYF. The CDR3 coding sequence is TGTGCCACCGGCGGGGGGCGGGGGGCCGAGGAGACCCAGTACTTC.